This TCR beta chain stems from a study of Ad26.COV2.S vaccination and SARS-CoV-2 variants. Study-level findings and limits: Spike-specific CD8+ and CD4+ T cell responses reportedly showed substantial breadth after vaccination.

A note on this clone: Its antigen is as yet unknown.

Stated treatment: approximately 18 received Ad26.COV2.S at low or high dose, single or two shots; 5 received placebo; per-sample allocation not given. On day 63 after the first injection, vaccine and placebo recipients gave samples. An Ad26 vector expressing Wuhan-strain SARS-CoV-2 spike constituted the vaccine. The method was immunoSEQ multiplex PCR; TCRdb's version includes in-frame clones alone and lacks a portion of them. The sample yields about 500,000 clones, approximately 90% seen once. V shed 0 bases and J shed 4 bases, with 9 bases lying between them. This CDR3 has 14 residues. CDR1 and CDR2 from the germline V gene are SGHVS and FQNEAQ.

Sequencing used peripheral blood, obtained in a trial of Ad26.COV2.S vaccine versus placebo. The receptor was isolated from a person aged 18-65 years who received the Ad26.COV2.S COVID-19 vaccine or a placebo. The rearrangement links TRBV7-8 to TRBJ1-2; D may be TRBD1 (5 bases). Written as DNA, the CDR3 is TGTGCCAGCAGCTTAGCGTCAGGGACCTATGGCTACACCTTC. Translation: CASSLASGTYGYTF.